This T cell receptor (beta chain) came from a study of regulatory T cells in long-lasting Graves disease. Time point noted: persistent/refractory GD, antithyroid drugs over 5 years with positive TRAb. From PBMCs, RNA was extracted and then used to make the TCR library. V dropped 4 bases and J dropped 0; count of bases not matched to a gene: 3. Germline V gene data show CDR1 as MNHEY and CDR2 as SVGAGI. The CDR3 loop spans 17 amino acids. Building of the TCR beta libraries involved iRepertoire HTBI primers and Arm-PCR of CDR3 regions. From the multiplex PCR reads, TCRdb called clonotypes with MiXCR, one entry per CDR3 protein. The sample has around 450,000 distinct CDR3 sequences, about a fifth seen once.

This specimen consisted of peripheral blood mononuclear cells (PBMCs), obtained when the disease was refractory, from a patient treated with antithyroid drugs. This sequence was found in a female donor with Graves disease. The chain joins TRBV6-5 to TRBJ2-1; 13 bases are shared with TRBD2. The CDR3 coding sequence is TGTGCCAGCAGTTCGACTAGCGGGAGGTCCTCCTACAATGAGCAGTTCTTC. This translates into CASSSTSGRSSYNEQFF.